The next 25 T cell receptor beta chains were all read from a single sample in a study of T cell responses to AZD1222 COVID-19 vaccine. Libraries were prepared by immunoSEQ multiplex PCR; TCRdb keeps only in-frame clonotypes and omits some of them. The sample has 150,000 or so clones; approximately 85% are singletons. The sequencing used peripheral blood, collected on day 0 of AZD1222 vaccination. The receptors were gathered from an adult in good health.

Of note for this clone: Other DNA sequences in the sample encode the same CDR3. The V call is TRBV10-3, the J call TRBJ1-4; no reliable D call. Germline V gives CDR1 ENHRY, CDR2 SYGVKD. V was trimmed by 0 bases and J by 5 bases, leaving 7 bases between them. The CDR3 covers 14 residues. CDR3 DNA sequence: TGTGCCATCAGTGAGTCGCCGGGGAATGAAAAACTGTTTTTT. It yields the protein CAISESPGNEKLFF.

The chain recombines TRBV6-5 with TRBJ2-3; 7 bases map to TRBD2. The germline V gene has CDR1 MNHEY and CDR2 SVGAGI. V shed 5 bases, J shed 1 base, and the junction held 3 bases outside the gene matches. This CDR3 comprises 14 residues. The CDR3 DNA sequence: TGTGCCAGCAGTCCTACTAGCGGCACAGATACGCAGTATTTT. As protein: CASSPTSGTDTQYF.

The chain links TRBV2 to TRBJ1-3; weak D call: TRBD1 (5 bases). V lost 7 bases and J 0 bases, leaving 10 bases between the germline ends. CDR3 length: 14 residues. The V gene's germline CDR1 is SNHLY and CDR2 FYNNEI. CDR3 DNA: TGTGCCAGCACGGGGCGGGGCTCTGGAAACACCATATATTTT. It translates to CASTGRGSGNTIYF.

The chain uses TRBV6-6 and TRBJ1-1; D is possibly TRBD1 (6 bases). With 5 bases removed from V and 5 bases from J, the gap between germline ends came to 12 bases. This CDR3 contains 13 residues. CDR1 is MNHNY and CDR2 is SVGAGI in the germline V gene (reference sequence). Here the CDR3 DNA reads TGTGCCAGCAGTAACGGACAGCTGACTGAAGCTTTCTTT. It encodes CASSNGQLTEAFF.

Turning to this clone: The sample carries other DNA sequences with the same CDR3. The rearrangement uses TRBV3-1 (or the pseudogene TRBV3-2) and TRBJ1-3; D gene unclear. The CDR3 length is 13 residues. V was trimmed by 4 bases and J by 4 bases, leaving 8 bases between them. Germline CDR1 LGHDT, CDR2 YNNKEL (reference sequence). CDR3 DNA: TGTGCCAGCAGCCCCAGTTCCGGAAACACCATATATTTT. Its translation: CASSPSSGNTIYF.

The genes are TRBV14 and TRBJ2-1; 7 nucleotides match TRBD2. The CDR3 covers 13 residues. The ends lost 2 bases at V and 12 bases at J; junction bases unmatched: 7. In germline, CDR1 is SGHDN, CDR2 FVKESK. CDR3 region: CASSQQIAGAQFF. As DNA, the CDR3 is TGTGCCAGCAGCCAACAAATAGCGGGTGCGCAGTTCTTC.

For this clone: Other nucleotide sequences in the sample specify the same CDR3. J is TRBJ1-1 and V is TRBV24-1, with D uncertain. Trimming took 5 bases from V and 1 from J, leaving 7 bases between them. Germline CDR1 and CDR2: KGHDR and SFDVKD. The CDR3 covers 13 residues. DNA for the CDR3: TGTGCCACCAGTGCCGGGAAGAACACTGAAGCTTTCTTT. This sequence encodes CATSAGKNTEAFF.

CDR3 bases: TGCAGCGTCGTAGTAGCGTTAGGCACTGAAGCTTTCTTT. Its translation is CSVVVALGTEAFF. The gene calls are TRBV29-1 and TRBJ1-1; D gene ambiguous. Germline V gives CDR1 SQVTM, CDR2 ANQGSEA. This CDR3 contains 13 residues. Trimming stripped 6 bases from V and 4 bases from J, with 15 bases between.

This chain uses TRBV5-1 with TRBJ1-3; the match to TRBD1 covers 7 bases. The CDR3 runs to 15 residues. The J segment lost 4 bases and the V segment lost 3 bases, leaving 7 bases of the junction unmatched. CDR1 and CDR2 from the germline V gene are SGHRS and YFSETQ. The CDR3 DNA sequence: TGCGCCAGCAGCTCCCAGGGGGGCCGGGGAAACACCATATATTTT. Protein product: CASSSQGGRGNTIYF.

The rearrangement links TRBV27 to TRBJ2-1, with D maybe TRBD2 (6 bases). Germline values: CDR1 MNHEY, CDR2 SMNVEV (reference sequence). The CDR3 has 17 residues. V lost 2 bases, J lost 0 bases, and 14 bases lay in between. The CDR3 bases are TGTGCCAGCAGTTTAACCCCCGGCGGGGCCTCCTACAATGAGCAGTTCTTC. Its protein is CASSLTPGGASYNEQFF.

This clone was seen a single time. The gene calls are TRBV6-4 and TRBJ2-3, with 12 bases matching TRBD2. Germline assignment: CDR1 MRHNA and CDR2 SNTAGT. This CDR3 is 15 amino acids long. V was pared by 3 bases and J by 8 bases, with 6 bases of the junction left unmatched. The CDR3 bases are TGTGCCAGCAGTGAATCTAGCGGGGGGGCCTCTACGCAGTATTTT. It specifies CASSESSGGASTQYF.

The V call is TRBV2, the J call TRBJ1-2; D possibly corresponds to TRBD1 (5 bases). V was cut by 4 bases and J by 6 bases, with 9 bases left in between. The CDR3 is 12 residues long. Per germline, CDR1 SNHLY and CDR2 FYNNEI. This chain's CDR3 is CASSVEGNGYTF. The CDR3, as DNA: TGTGCCAGCAGTGTAGAGGGGAATGGCTACACCTTC.

The V and J genes are TRBV10-3 and TRBJ1-1, with D possibly TRBD1 on 5 matching bases. The CDR3 length is 14 residues. Trimming cost V 6 bases and J 0 bases, with 11 bases left between them. CDR1 is ENHRY, CDR2 SYGVKD, per germline. The CDR3 coding sequence is TGTGCCATCAGGGGGGACCTCATGAACACTGAAGCTTTCTTT. This translates into CAIRGDLMNTEAFF.

J is TRBJ1-2 and V is TRBV28; no firm D call. V shed 3 bases and J shed 2 bases, with 7 bases lying between them. The germline V gene has CDR1 MDHEN and CDR2 SYDVKM. CDR3 size: 13 residues. The CDR3, as DNA: TGTGCCAGCAGTTTTATCGACAACTATGGCTACACCTTC. This encodes CASSFIDNYGYTF.

The chain joins TRBV7-6 to TRBJ2-3; D is perhaps TRBD1 or TRBD2 (5 bases each). This CDR3 comprises 16 residues. V was pared by 4 bases and J by 5 bases, with 19 bases between. Looked up from germline, CDR1 is SGHVS and CDR2 is FNYEAQ. In DNA, the CDR3 is TGTGCCAGCAGCTCCCTCCAGTCGGGGCGTGGAGATACGCAGTATTTT. It translates to CASSSLQSGRGDTQYF.

This clone was counted between two and nine times. The identical CDR3 is also encoded by other nucleotide sequences in the sample. J is TRBJ2-2 and V is TRBV7-6, with 11 bases that match TRBD2. The CDR3 has 16 amino acids. V trimming: 5 bases; J trimming: 1 base; junction bases outside the gene matches: 3. Germline assignment: CDR1 SGHVS and CDR2 FNYEAQ. In nucleotides, the CDR3 is TGTGCCAGCAGCCCCCTAGCGGGGGGGAACACCGGGGAGCTGTTTTTT. Translating it yields CASSPLAGGNTGELFF.

The chain employs TRBV7-8 and TRBJ1-1, with D uncertain. Germline CDR1 reads SGHVS; CDR2 reads FQNEAQ. The CDR3 totals 13 residues. The V gene lost 2 bases and the J gene lost 1 base, with 5 bases spanning the gap. The CDR3 region is CASSLSQNTEAFF. The CDR3 region has the DNA TGTGCCAGCAGCTTATCACAGAACACTGAAGCTTTCTTT.

This chain links TRBV20-1 with TRBJ2-3; D call uncertain. The V gene's germline CDR1 is DFQATT and CDR2 SNEGSKA (reference sequence). Trimming took off 4 bases at V and 6 bases at J, with 8 bases between the two ends. There are 11 residues in the CDR3. The CDR3 reads CSATYRDTQYF. The CDR3 nucleotides are TGCAGTGCTACTTACCGGGATACGCAGTATTTT.

This clone came up once. This chain uses TRBV5-4 with TRBJ2-7; the match to TRBD2 covers 9 bases. This CDR3 spans 16 amino acids. Trimming took 0 bases from V and 6 from J; bases not matched to a gene: 10. Germline CDR1 SGHNT, CDR2 YYREEE (reference sequence). CDR3 protein: CASSLGGAGGRREQYF. In DNA form, the CDR3 reads TGTGCCAGCAGCTTGGGGGGAGCGGGAGGTAGACGCGAGCAGTACTTC.

The genes are TRBV12-3 or TRBV12-4 and TRBJ2-4; D may be TRBD2 (6 bases). V was cut by 3 bases and J by 15 bases, with 15 bases left in between. This CDR3 is 12 amino acids long. The CDR3 region is CASSLGTGRGYF. CDR3 DNA sequence: TGTGCCAGCAGTTTGGGGACTGGGCGGGGGTACTTC.

The V call is TRBV27, the J call TRBJ2-1, with 7 bases identical to TRBD1. The CDR3 is 15 residues long. V was clipped by 5 bases and J by 4 bases; unmatched bases: 8. The germline gives CDR1 MNHEY, CDR2 SMNVEV (reference sequence). The CDR3 coding sequence is TGTGCCAGCAGTAGCCCGACAGGGATATACAATGAGCAGTTCTTC. Its protein product is CASSSPTGIYNEQFF.

The chain employs TRBV11-2 and TRBJ2-7; D uncertain. The germline V and J ends were trimmed by 6 bases and 3 bases, with 3 bases remaining between them. The CDR3 covers 10 residues. Germline V lookup: CDR1 SGHAT, CDR2 FQNNGV. Written as DNA, the CDR3 is TGTGCCAGCAGGGACTACGAGCAGTACTTC. Its translation is CASRDYEQYF. The whole variable domain, remainder taken from reference TRBV11-2 and TRBJ2-7, is EAGVAQSPRYKIIEKRQSVAFWCNPISGHATLYWYQQILGQGPKLLIQFQNNGVVDDSQLPKDRFSAERLKGVDSTLKIQPAKLEDSAVYLCASRDYEQYFGPGTRLTVT.

The chain links TRBV4-1 to TRBJ2-1; tentatively, D is TRBD1 (6 bases). Looked up from germline, CDR1 is MGHRA and CDR2 is YSYEKL. V was shortened by 8 bases and J by 7 bases, with 9 bases between the two germline ends. The length of the CDR3 is 11 residues. The CDR3 DNA follows: TGCGCCAGCCGTAGGGGGAATGAGCAGTTCTTC. Its translation is CASRRGNEQFF.

The V gene is TRBV27, the J gene TRBJ2-1, with 11 bases fitting TRBD1. This CDR3 is 18 amino acids long. The ends lost 4 bases at V and 2 bases at J; junction bases unmatched: 10. Germline V gene lookup returns CDR1 MNHEY and CDR2 SMNVEV (reference sequence). The CDR3 loop reads CASSSGTGGVGTYNEQFF. CDR3 bases: TGTGCCAGCAGTTCCGGGACAGGGGGTGTAGGGACCTACAATGAGCAGTTCTTC.

This clone is a singleton in its sample. The genes are TRBV2 and TRBJ2-1; 7 positions match TRBD2. The V and J ends lost 4 bases and 7 bases, in that order; junction bases with no gene match: 10. Germline V gene sequence: CDR1 SNHLY, CDR2 FYNNEI. The CDR3 runs to 15 residues. The CDR3 DNA reads as TGTGCCAGCAGTGCGTTGTTCAGCGGGGTAAATGAGCAGTTCTTC. Translated: CASSALFSGVNEQFF. Complete variable domain (other parts from reference TRBV2 and TRBJ2-1): EPEVTQTPSHQVTQMGQEVILRCVPISNHLYFYWYRQILGQKVEFLVSFYNNEISEKSEIFDDQFSVERPDGSNFTLKIRSTKLEDSAMYFCASSALFSGVNEQFFGPGTRLTVL.